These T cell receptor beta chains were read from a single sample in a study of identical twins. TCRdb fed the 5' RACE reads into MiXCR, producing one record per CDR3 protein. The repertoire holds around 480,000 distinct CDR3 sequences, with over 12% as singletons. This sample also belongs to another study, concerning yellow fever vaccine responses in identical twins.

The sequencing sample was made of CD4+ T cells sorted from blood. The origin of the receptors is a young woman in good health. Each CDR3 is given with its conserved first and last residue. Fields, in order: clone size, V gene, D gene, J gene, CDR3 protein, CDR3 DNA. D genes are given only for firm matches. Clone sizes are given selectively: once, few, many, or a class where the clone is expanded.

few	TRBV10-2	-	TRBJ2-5	CASSARASLTETQYF	TGCGCCAGCAGTGCGCGGGCTAGTCTCACGGAGACCCAGTACTTC
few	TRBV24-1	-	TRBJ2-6	CATSFANVLTF	TGTGCCACCAGTTTCGCTAACGTCCTGACTTTC
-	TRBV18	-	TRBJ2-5	CASSRQEQETQYF	TGTGCCAGCTCACGACAGGAACAAGAGACCCAGTACTTC
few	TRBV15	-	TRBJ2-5	CATSRDKRARWETQYF	TGTGCCACCAGCAGAGATAAGAGGGCGCGGTGGGAGACCCAGTACTTC
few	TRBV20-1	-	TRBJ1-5	CSASFVSNSNQPQHF	TGCAGTGCTAGTTTCGTCAGCAATAGCAATCAGCCCCAGCATTTT
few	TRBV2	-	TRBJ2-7	CAGADGQVHEQYF	TGTGCCGGGGCGGACGGCCAGGTCCACGAGCAGTACTTC
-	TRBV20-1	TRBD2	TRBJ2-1	CSAATSGGANEQFF	TGCAGTGCTGCAACTAGCGGGGGGGCTAATGAGCAGTTCTTC
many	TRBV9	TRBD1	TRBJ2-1	CASSVENPGTGGGDEQFF	TGTGCCAGCAGCGTAGAAAACCCCGGGACAGGGGGTGGCGATGAGCAGTTCTTC
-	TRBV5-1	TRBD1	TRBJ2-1	CASSFRDSYNEQFF	TGCGCCAGCAGCTTCAGGGACAGCTACAATGAGCAGTTCTTC
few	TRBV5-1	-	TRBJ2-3	CASSLIPSEADTQYF	TGCGCCAGCAGCTTGATCCCCAGCGAAGCAGATACGCAGTATTTT
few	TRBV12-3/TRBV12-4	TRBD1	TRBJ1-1	CASSGQGQVREAFF	TGTGCCAGCAGTGGACAGGGGCAGGTGCGTGAAGCTTTCTTT
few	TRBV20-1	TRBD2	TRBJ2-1	CSSGGTYNEQFF	TGCAGCTCGGGGGGGACTTACAATGAGCAGTTCTTC
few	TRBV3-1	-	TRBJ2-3	CASSQNSGATDTQYF	TGTGCCAGCAGCCAAAATTCGGGGGCCACAGATACGCAGTATTTT
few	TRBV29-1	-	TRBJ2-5	CSSGLLGETQYF	TGCAGCAGCGGTCTCCTAGGGGAGACCCAGTACTTC
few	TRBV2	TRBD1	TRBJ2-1	CASSGDRGSYNEQFF	TGTGCCAGCAGTGGAGACAGGGGGTCCTACAATGAGCAGTTCTTC
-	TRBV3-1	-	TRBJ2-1	CASSQDLFF	TGTGCCAGCAGCCAAGATCTGTTCTTC
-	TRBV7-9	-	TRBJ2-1	CASVRRGGEQFF	TGTGCCAGCGTCCGCAGGGGAGGTGAGCAGTTCTTC
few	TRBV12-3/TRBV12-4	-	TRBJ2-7	CASSLVAAAGSYEQYF	TGTGCCAGCAGTTTAGTTGCGGCAGCAGGTAGTTACGAGCAGTACTTC
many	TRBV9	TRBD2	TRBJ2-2	CASSIRGTSATGELFF	TGTGCCAGCAGCATAAGGGGGACTAGTGCGACCGGGGAGCTGTTTTTT
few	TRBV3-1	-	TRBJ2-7	CASSRGGNYEQYF	TGTGCCAGCAGCAGGGGGGGGAACTACGAGCAGTACTTC
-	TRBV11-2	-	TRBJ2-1	CASSLSGEFYNEQFF	TGTGCCAGCAGCTTATCTGGGGAATTTTACAATGAGCAGTTCTTC
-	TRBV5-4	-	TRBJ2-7	CASSFPPGRGGEQYF	TGTGCCAGCAGCTTCCCCCCGGGCAGGGGAGGCGAGCAGTACTTC
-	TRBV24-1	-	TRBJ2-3	CAPSPDTQYF	TGTGCCCCCTCTCCAGATACGCAGTATTTT
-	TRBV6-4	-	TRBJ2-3	CASSDSMGNTQYF	TGTGCCAGCAGTGACTCGATGGGTAATACGCAGTATTTT
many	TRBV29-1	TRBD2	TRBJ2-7	CSVVREGLYEQYF	TGCAGCGTTGTGCGGGAGGGCCTGTACGAGCAGTACTTC
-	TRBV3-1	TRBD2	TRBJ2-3	CASSKTSGRAADTQYF	TGTGCCAGCAGCAAGACTAGCGGGAGGGCCGCAGATACGCAGTATTTT
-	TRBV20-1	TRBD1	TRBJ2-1	CSARSGQGSNEQFF	TGCAGTGCTAGGTCGGGACAGGGATCCAATGAGCAGTTCTTC
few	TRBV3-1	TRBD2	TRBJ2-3	CASSRKTSGIGYTQYF	TGTGCCAGCAGCCGCAAGACTAGCGGGATTGGTTATACGCAGTATTTT
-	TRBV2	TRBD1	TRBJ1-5	CASTPDRVSNQPQHF	TGTGCCAGCACCCCGGACAGGGTCTCGAATCAGCCCCAGCATTTT
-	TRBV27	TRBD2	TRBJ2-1	CASSSIFGTSAYNEQFF	TGTGCCAGCAGTTCGATTTTCGGGACTAGCGCCTACAATGAGCAGTTCTTC
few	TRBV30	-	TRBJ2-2	CAWSVDSYTGELFF	TGTGCCTGGAGTGTAGACAGCTACACCGGGGAGCTGTTTTTT
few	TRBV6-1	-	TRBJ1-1	CASNSPGTPIKGTEAFF	TGTGCCAGCAACAGTCCAGGGACACCCATAAAGGGCACTGAAGCTTTCTTT
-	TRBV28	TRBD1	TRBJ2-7	CASSFAKGQVVDEQYF	TGTGCCAGCAGTTTTGCCAAGGGACAGGTAGTCGACGAGCAGTACTTC
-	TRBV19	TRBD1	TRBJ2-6	CASSADRAGANVLTF	TGTGCCAGTAGTGCGGACAGGGCCGGGGCCAACGTCCTGACTTTC
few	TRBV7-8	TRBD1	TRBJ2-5	CASSLLDRAVQETQYF	TGTGCCAGCAGCCTTCTGGACAGGGCCGTCCAAGAGACCCAGTACTTC
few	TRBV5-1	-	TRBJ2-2	CASSSIGGPNTGELFF	TGCGCCAGCAGCTCAATAGGAGGACCGAACACCGGGGAGCTGTTTTTT
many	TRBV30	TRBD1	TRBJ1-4	CAWTDRGQEKLFF	TGTGCCTGGACCGACAGGGGCCAGGAAAAACTGTTTTTT
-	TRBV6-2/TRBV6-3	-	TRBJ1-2	CASRPTGHYGYTF	TGTGCCAGCAGACCAACAGGGCACTATGGCTACACCTTC
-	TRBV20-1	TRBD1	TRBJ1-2	CSASTSAGQGVKGYTF	TGCAGTGCTAGTACGTCGGCGGGACAGGGAGTGAAGGGCTACACCTTC
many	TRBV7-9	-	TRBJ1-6	CASSLQGPLHF	TGTGCCAGCAGCTTGCAGGGTCCCCTCCACTTT
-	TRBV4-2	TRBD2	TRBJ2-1	CASSLGLAGGPSSYNEQFF	TGTGCCAGCAGCCTCGGACTAGCGGGAGGCCCTAGCTCCTACAATGAGCAGTTCTTC
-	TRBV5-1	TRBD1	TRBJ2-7	CASRITGTGGEEQYF	TGCGCCAGCAGGATAACCGGGACAGGGGGAGAAGAGCAGTACTTC
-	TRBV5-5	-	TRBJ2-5	CASSRGTRVGETQYF	TGTGCCAGCAGTCGGGGGACTCGCGTAGGAGAGACCCAGTACTTC
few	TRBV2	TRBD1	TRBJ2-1	CASSEVRGPYNEQFF	TGTGCCAGCAGTGAAGTGAGGGGGCCCTACAATGAGCAGTTCTTC
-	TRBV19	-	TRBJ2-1	CASSPSENEQFF	TGTGCCAGTAGCCCCTCAGAAAATGAGCAGTTCTTC
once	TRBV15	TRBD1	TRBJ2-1	CATSRDLIGTGSYNEQFF	TGTGCCACCAGCAGAGATCTAATTGGGACAGGGTCCTACAATGAGCAGTTCTTC
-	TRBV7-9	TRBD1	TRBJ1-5	CASSLGQGAQPQHF	TGTGCCAGCAGCTTAGGGCAGGGGGCACAGCCCCAGCATTTT
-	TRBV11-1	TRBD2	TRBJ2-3	CASSSRRLAGGITDTQYF	TGTGCCAGCAGCTCCCGTCGACTAGCGGGGGGGATTACAGATACGCAGTATTTT
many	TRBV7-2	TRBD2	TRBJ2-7	CASSSQAGDTYEQYF	TGTGCCAGCAGCTCCCAAGCGGGGGATACCTACGAGCAGTACTTC
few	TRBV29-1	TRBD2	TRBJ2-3	CSVGGPSGRLTDTQYF	TGCAGCGTTGGTGGTCCTAGCGGGAGGCTTACAGATACGCAGTATTTT
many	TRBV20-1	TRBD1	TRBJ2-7	CSARDVRGNEQYF	TGCAGTGCTAGAGATGTCAGGGGGAACGAGCAGTACTTC
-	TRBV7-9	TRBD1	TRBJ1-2	CASSLFVGQGVYGYTF	TGTGCCAGCAGCTTATTCGTAGGACAGGGAGTTTATGGCTACACCTTC
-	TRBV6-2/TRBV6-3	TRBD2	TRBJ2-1	CASSYRGGHYNEQFF	TGTGCCAGCAGTTACCGCGGGGGGCACTACAATGAGCAGTTCTTC
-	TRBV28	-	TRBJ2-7	CASSPDRAHPPYENEQYF	TGTGCCAGCAGTCCCGATCGAGCCCACCCCCCTTACGAGAACGAGCAGTACTTC
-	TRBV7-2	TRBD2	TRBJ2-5	CASSLVISGGARETQYF	TGTGCCAGCAGCCTTGTGATTAGCGGGGGGGCCAGAGAGACCCAGTACTTC